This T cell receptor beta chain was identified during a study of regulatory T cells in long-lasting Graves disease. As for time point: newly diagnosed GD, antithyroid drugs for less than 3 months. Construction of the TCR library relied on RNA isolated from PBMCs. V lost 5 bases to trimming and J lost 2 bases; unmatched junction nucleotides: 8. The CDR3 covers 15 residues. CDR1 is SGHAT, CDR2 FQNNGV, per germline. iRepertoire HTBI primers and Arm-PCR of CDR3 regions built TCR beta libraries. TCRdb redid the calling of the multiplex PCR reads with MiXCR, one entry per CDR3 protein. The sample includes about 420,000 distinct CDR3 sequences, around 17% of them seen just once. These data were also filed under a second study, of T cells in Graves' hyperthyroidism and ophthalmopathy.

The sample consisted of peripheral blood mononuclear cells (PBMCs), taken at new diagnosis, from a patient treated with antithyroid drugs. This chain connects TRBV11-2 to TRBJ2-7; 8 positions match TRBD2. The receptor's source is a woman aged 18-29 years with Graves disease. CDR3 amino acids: CASSVIAGKTYEQYF. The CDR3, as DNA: TGTGCCAGCAGCGTAATAGCGGGAAAAACCTACGAGCAGTACTTC.